Listed below are T cell receptor beta chains from one sample, sequenced in a study of blood T cell repertoires in COVID-19. Data came from immunoSEQ multiplex PCR; TCRdb stores just in-frame clones and leaves some out. The top ten hold around an eighth of the sample, which has roughly 440,000 clones, about 91% seen once. The sequenced sample consisted of peripheral blood. The receptors originated from a woman in her 50s with COVID-19, enrolled during active disease. The CDR3 runs from the conserved cysteine through the conserved F or W. Each record gives: clone size, CDR3 length, J gene, V gene, D gene, CDR3 DNA, CDR3 protein. A D gene is named only where the DNA matches it firmly. Size is omitted from some rows. Given values are once, few, many or a class for expanded clones.

clone_size: NA
cdr3_length: 24
j_call: TRBJ2-1
v_call: TRBV21-1
d_call: NA
cdr3_nt: TGTGCCATTCGGGGGGCCCGTCGTTTCCTGGCGATGACCGACCCGTCGTTTCCTGGCGATGAGCAGTTCTTC
cdr3_aa: CAIRGARRFLAMTDPSFPGDEQFF

clone_size: NA
cdr3_length: 13
j_call: TRBJ2-4
v_call: TRBV5-4
d_call: NA
cdr3_nt: TGTGCCAGCAGCCCCGGGCCGGGGAACATTCAGTACTTC
cdr3_aa: CASSPGPGNIQYF

clone_size: NA
cdr3_length: 15
j_call: TRBJ2-1
v_call: TRBV28
d_call: TRBD1
cdr3_nt: TGTGCCAGCAGTTTCCTTGGACAGGGGGGTAATGAGCAGTTCTTC
cdr3_aa: CASSFLGQGGNEQFF

clone_size: few
cdr3_length: 14
j_call: TRBJ2-2
v_call: TRBV29-1
d_call: TRBD1
cdr3_nt: TGCAGCGTTTTGACAGGGAAACACACCGGGGAGCTGTTTTTT
cdr3_aa: CSVLTGKHTGELFF

clone_size: NA
cdr3_length: 14
j_call: TRBJ2-2
v_call: TRBV5-1
d_call: NA
cdr3_nt: TGCGCCAGCAGCTTTGGGGAGAGCACCGGGGAGCTGTTTTTT
cdr3_aa: CASSFGESTGELFF

clone_size: few
cdr3_length: 12
j_call: TRBJ1-4
v_call: TRBV12-3/TRBV12-4
d_call: NA
cdr3_nt: TGTGCCAGCAGCCTCGACTGGGAAAAACTGTTTTTT
cdr3_aa: CASSLDWEKLFF

clone_size: NA
cdr3_length: 17
j_call: TRBJ2-2
v_call: TRBV4-1
d_call: NA
cdr3_nt: TGCGCCAGCAGCCAACTAAGGGGGTTCTTTTCCACCGGGGAGCTGTTTTTT
cdr3_aa: CASSQLRGFFSTGELFF

clone_size: NA
cdr3_length: 16
j_call: TRBJ2-2
v_call: TRBV27
d_call: TRBD2
cdr3_nt: TGTGCCAGCAGCCGGCGGGGCGGGGGGACCACCGGGGAGCTGTTTTTT
cdr3_aa: CASSRRGGGTTGELFF

clone_size: NA
cdr3_length: 13
j_call: TRBJ2-7
v_call: TRBV27
d_call: NA
cdr3_nt: TGTGCCAGCAGTTTAGGACAGTCCTACGAGCAGTACTTC
cdr3_aa: CASSLGQSYEQYF

clone_size: once
cdr3_length: 15
j_call: TRBJ2-3
v_call: TRBV18
d_call: NA
cdr3_nt: TGTGCCAGCTCACCACGACACTCGGAGGCAGATACGCAGTATTTT
cdr3_aa: CASSPRHSEADTQYF

clone_size: few
cdr3_length: 15
j_call: TRBJ2-7
v_call: TRBV11-2
d_call: NA
cdr3_nt: TGTGCCAGCAGCTTCGGGTTAGGGGGCTCCTACGAGCAGTACTTC
cdr3_aa: CASSFGLGGSYEQYF

clone_size: NA
cdr3_length: 15
j_call: TRBJ2-1
v_call: TRBV12-5
d_call: TRBD2
cdr3_nt: TGTGCTAGTGGTTCCGGAGCGGGGGCGGACAATGAGCAGTTCTTC
cdr3_aa: CASGSGAGADNEQFF

clone_size: NA
cdr3_length: 17
j_call: TRBJ2-2
v_call: TRBV7-3
d_call: TRBD1
cdr3_nt: TGTGCCAGCAGCTTAAGGCCCCAGGGGGCAGGGGACGGGGAGCTGTTTTTT
cdr3_aa: CASSLRPQGAGDGELFF

clone_size: NA
cdr3_length: 12
j_call: TRBJ1-3
v_call: TRBV12-3/TRBV12-4
d_call: NA
cdr3_nt: TGTGCCAGCAGTTCAATTGGAAACACCATATATTTT
cdr3_aa: CASSSIGNTIYF

clone_size: NA
cdr3_length: 13
j_call: TRBJ1-4
v_call: TRBV29-1
d_call: NA
cdr3_nt: TGCAGCGTTGGACCCGGGACTAATGAAAAACTGTTTTTT
cdr3_aa: CSVGPGTNEKLFF

clone_size: NA
cdr3_length: 13
j_call: TRBJ2-7
v_call: TRBV2
d_call: NA
cdr3_nt: TGTGCCAGCACGGCGGGGGCCCAATACGAGCAGTACTTC
cdr3_aa: CASTAGAQYEQYF

clone_size: NA
cdr3_length: 14
j_call: TRBJ1-2
v_call: TRBV2
d_call: NA
cdr3_nt: TGTGCCAGCAGTGAAGCGCGGGGGATGGGAGGCTACACCTTC
cdr3_aa: CASSEARGMGGYTF

clone_size: NA
cdr3_length: 15
j_call: TRBJ1-1
v_call: TRBV9
d_call: NA
cdr3_nt: TGTGCCAGCAGCGTAGCGGGGGATGTTCGCACTGAAGCTTTCTTT
cdr3_aa: CASSVAGDVRTEAFF

clone_size: once
cdr3_length: 15
j_call: TRBJ1-2
v_call: TRBV7-8
d_call: NA
cdr3_nt: TGTGCCAGCAGCCTCCAGAGAGGGACATACTATGGCTACACCTTC
cdr3_aa: CASSLQRGTYYGYTF

clone_size: NA
cdr3_length: 11
j_call: TRBJ2-7
v_call: TRBV14
d_call: NA
cdr3_nt: TGTGCCAGCAGCCCTTTCTACGAGCAGTACTTC
cdr3_aa: CASSPFYEQYF

clone_size: few
cdr3_length: 16
j_call: TRBJ1-5
v_call: TRBV10-2
d_call: TRBD1
cdr3_nt: TGCGCCAGCAGTGAGTACGGGGGACAGGGCAATCAGCCCCAGCATTTT
cdr3_aa: CASSEYGGQGNQPQHF

clone_size: once
cdr3_length: 16
j_call: TRBJ1-2
v_call: TRBV18
d_call: TRBD1
cdr3_nt: TGTGCCAGCTCTCCGAGGACAGGGGGTTCGGACTATGGCTACACCTTC
cdr3_aa: CASSPRTGGSDYGYTF

clone_size: NA
cdr3_length: 13
j_call: TRBJ1-1
v_call: TRBV12-3/TRBV12-4
d_call: NA
cdr3_nt: TGTGCCAGCAGTTTCGCCACGCGGGCTGAAGCTTTCTTT
cdr3_aa: CASSFATRAEAFF

clone_size: NA
cdr3_length: 15
j_call: TRBJ1-3
v_call: TRBV10-2
d_call: NA
cdr3_nt: TGCGCCAGCCTCCGGTTGAAGTACGACGAGGGTGCCATATATTTT
cdr3_aa: CASLRLKYDEGAIYF

clone_size: NA
cdr3_length: 13
j_call: TRBJ2-7
v_call: TRBV6-5
d_call: TRBD1
cdr3_nt: TGTGCCAGCAGTTACAGCCCGGGACAGGGGCAGTACTTC
cdr3_aa: CASSYSPGQGQYF

clone_size: NA
cdr3_length: 13
j_call: TRBJ2-7
v_call: TRBV18
d_call: NA
cdr3_nt: TGTGCCAGCTCCCACGGACAGAACTACGAGCAGTACTTC
cdr3_aa: CASSHGQNYEQYF

clone_size: NA
cdr3_length: 13
j_call: TRBJ1-3
v_call: TRBV30
d_call: NA
cdr3_nt: TGTGCCTGGAACGGAGACTCTGGAAACACCATATATTTT
cdr3_aa: CAWNGDSGNTIYF

clone_size: NA
cdr3_length: 15
j_call: TRBJ1-5
v_call: TRBV9
d_call: TRBD1
cdr3_nt: TGTGCCAGCAGCCCGACAGGGGATAGCAATCAGCCCCAGCATTTT
cdr3_aa: CASSPTGDSNQPQHF

clone_size: NA
cdr3_length: 17
j_call: TRBJ2-5
v_call: TRBV9
d_call: TRBD2
cdr3_nt: TGTGCCAGCAGCACCCACCCCAGCGGGGGGGCCGCAGAGACCCAGTACTTC
cdr3_aa: CASSTHPSGGAAETQYF

clone_size: NA
cdr3_length: 15
j_call: TRBJ2-3
v_call: TRBV20-1
d_call: TRBD1
cdr3_nt: TGCAGTGCTAGTGTAACAGGGGTATCCACAGATACGCAGTATTTT
cdr3_aa: CSASVTGVSTDTQYF

clone_size: NA
cdr3_length: 14
j_call: TRBJ1-1
v_call: TRBV5-4
d_call: NA
cdr3_nt: TGTGCCAGCAGCTTGGAACTCCTGAGCGCTGAAGCTTTCTTT
cdr3_aa: CASSLELLSAEAFF

clone_size: NA
cdr3_length: 15
j_call: TRBJ1-6
v_call: TRBV5-1
d_call: TRBD1
cdr3_nt: TGCGCCAGCAGCTTGGGGGGACAGGTGAATTCACCCCTCCACTTT
cdr3_aa: CASSLGGQVNSPLHF

clone_size: NA
cdr3_length: 14
j_call: TRBJ1-2
v_call: TRBV6-5
d_call: NA
cdr3_nt: TGTGCCAGCAGTCCTCAGGCGTTTTACTATGGCTACACCTTC
cdr3_aa: CASSPQAFYYGYTF

clone_size: NA
cdr3_length: 15
j_call: TRBJ2-5
v_call: TRBV24-1
d_call: NA
cdr3_nt: TGTGCCACCAGTGATCCCCCCCGAGGGGGTGAGACCCAGTACTTC
cdr3_aa: CATSDPPRGGETQYF

clone_size: NA
cdr3_length: 17
j_call: TRBJ2-3
v_call: TRBV3-1/TRBV3-2
d_call: TRBD1
cdr3_nt: TGTGCCAGCAGCCAAGGAAGGTGGACAGGGGCAACAGATACGCAGTATTTT
cdr3_aa: CASSQGRWTGATDTQYF

clone_size: NA
cdr3_length: 14
j_call: TRBJ1-5
v_call: TRBV19
d_call: NA
cdr3_nt: TGTGCCAGTACCGAGGGGGAAAGCAATCAGCCCCAGCATTTT
cdr3_aa: CASTEGESNQPQHF

clone_size: NA
cdr3_length: 15
j_call: TRBJ1-1
v_call: TRBV18
d_call: TRBD1
cdr3_nt: TGTGCCAGCTCACCACGGACAGGGGCGGGGACTGAAGCTTTCTTT
cdr3_aa: CASSPRTGAGTEAFF

clone_size: NA
cdr3_length: 17
j_call: TRBJ1-2
v_call: TRBV13
d_call: TRBD1
cdr3_nt: TGTGCCAGCAGCTTAAGCTACAGGGGCCCCTCGGTGGAGGGCTACACCTTC
cdr3_aa: CASSLSYRGPSVEGYTF

clone_size: NA
cdr3_length: 16
j_call: TRBJ2-5
v_call: TRBV7-7
d_call: TRBD1
cdr3_nt: TGTGCCAGCAGCCCCGGAGGGACAGGGGCCCAAGAGACCCAGTACTTC
cdr3_aa: CASSPGGTGAQETQYF

clone_size: NA
cdr3_length: 17
j_call: TRBJ2-3
v_call: TRBV24-1
d_call: TRBD2
cdr3_nt: TGTGCCACCAGTGATTTTGGAGCGGGGGCTAGCACAGATACGCAGTATTTT
cdr3_aa: CATSDFGAGASTDTQYF

clone_size: NA
cdr3_length: 17
j_call: TRBJ2-5
v_call: TRBV7-8
d_call: TRBD2
cdr3_nt: TGTGCCAGCAGCCCCTCGGGGGGAGGGCTGGGTGGGGAGACCCAGTACTTC
cdr3_aa: CASSPSGGGLGGETQYF

clone_size: NA
cdr3_length: 12
j_call: TRBJ1-6
v_call: TRBV5-1
d_call: NA
cdr3_nt: TGCGCCAGCAAAAAGGAGAATTCACCCCTCCACTTT
cdr3_aa: CASKKENSPLHF

clone_size: NA
cdr3_length: 18
j_call: TRBJ2-3
v_call: TRBV5-5
d_call: TRBD2
cdr3_nt: TGTGCCAGCAGCTATCTCCTTAGGACTAGCGGGGGGGTGGATACGCAGTATTTT
cdr3_aa: CASSYLLRTSGGVDTQYF

clone_size: NA
cdr3_length: 15
j_call: TRBJ1-2
v_call: TRBV5-1
d_call: NA
cdr3_nt: TGCGCCAGCAGCTCGGACGGGAGGGGGATCTATGGCTACACCTTC
cdr3_aa: CASSSDGRGIYGYTF

clone_size: NA
cdr3_length: 16
j_call: TRBJ1-5
v_call: TRBV29-1
d_call: TRBD1
cdr3_nt: TGCAGCGTTGAAGGGGTTGGGACAGGGGAAGAGGAGCCCCAGCATTTT
cdr3_aa: CSVEGVGTGEEEPQHF

clone_size: NA
cdr3_length: 17
j_call: TRBJ1-6
v_call: TRBV2
d_call: TRBD1
cdr3_nt: TGTGCCAGCAGTGACCACAGGGGGAGCCCCTATAATTCACCCCTCCACTTT
cdr3_aa: CASSDHRGSPYNSPLHF

clone_size: NA
cdr3_length: 13
j_call: TRBJ1-1
v_call: TRBV11-3
d_call: NA
cdr3_nt: TGTGCCAGCAGCTCCCCGCGAGACACTGAAGCTTTCTTT
cdr3_aa: CASSSPRDTEAFF

clone_size: NA
cdr3_length: 14
j_call: TRBJ1-2
v_call: TRBV24-1
d_call: NA
cdr3_nt: TGTGCCACCAGTGGGGTAGGGGGTGAGAGTGGCTACACCTTC
cdr3_aa: CATSGVGGESGYTF

clone_size: once
cdr3_length: 15
j_call: TRBJ2-1
v_call: TRBV10-3
d_call: TRBD1
cdr3_nt: TGTGCCATCAGTGAGTCTCAGGGGGCCGGGAATGAGCAGTTCTTC
cdr3_aa: CAISESQGAGNEQFF

clone_size: once
cdr3_length: 16
j_call: TRBJ2-7
v_call: TRBV6-2/TRBV6-3
d_call: TRBD1
cdr3_nt: TGTGCCAGCAGTCAAACAGGGGTGGTGCCGTTCTACGAGCAGTACTTC
cdr3_aa: CASSQTGVVPFYEQYF

clone_size: NA
cdr3_length: 16
j_call: TRBJ2-1
v_call: TRBV2
d_call: TRBD2
cdr3_nt: TGTGCCAGCAGTAATCGACTAGCGGGGGTTTGGGATGAGCAGTTCTTC
cdr3_aa: CASSNRLAGVWDEQFF

clone_size: NA
cdr3_length: 13
j_call: TRBJ2-1
v_call: TRBV11-2
d_call: NA
cdr3_nt: TGTGCCAGCAGCTTTAGTCAGGTCCATGAGCAGTTCTTC
cdr3_aa: CASSFSQVHEQFF

clone_size: NA
cdr3_length: 14
j_call: TRBJ1-4
v_call: TRBV12-5
d_call: TRBD1
cdr3_nt: TGTGCTAGTGGTCCGGGACAGGGGAGCGAAAAACTGTTTTTT
cdr3_aa: CASGPGQGSEKLFF

clone_size: NA
cdr3_length: 19
j_call: TRBJ1-2
v_call: TRBV7-3
d_call: TRBD1
cdr3_nt: TGTGCCAGCAGCTTAAGGAACAGGGGGCGCGTGGAAACAAGCTATGGCTACACCTTC
cdr3_aa: CASSLRNRGRVETSYGYTF

clone_size: NA
cdr3_length: 13
j_call: TRBJ1-5
v_call: TRBV25-1
d_call: TRBD1
cdr3_nt: TGTGCCAGCCAAGGACAGGGCGGCCAGCCCCAGCATTTT
cdr3_aa: CASQGQGGQPQHF

clone_size: once
cdr3_length: 17
j_call: TRBJ2-1
v_call: TRBV3-1/TRBV3-2
d_call: NA
cdr3_nt: TGTGCCAGCAGCCCCCAGGGTACGGGGGGCCTTTACAATGAGCAGTTCTTC
cdr3_aa: CASSPQGTGGLYNEQFF

clone_size: NA
cdr3_length: 17
j_call: TRBJ1-5
v_call: TRBV19
d_call: NA
cdr3_nt: TGTGCCAGTAGTCTATTCGCGACAGGTAATAGCAATCAGCCCCAGCATTTT
cdr3_aa: CASSLFATGNSNQPQHF

clone_size: NA
cdr3_length: 14
j_call: TRBJ1-2
v_call: TRBV5-1
d_call: TRBD1
cdr3_nt: TGCGCCAGCACCCAAAGGGACAGGAGCGATGGCTACACCTTC
cdr3_aa: CASTQRDRSDGYTF

clone_size: once
cdr3_length: 14
j_call: TRBJ2-1
v_call: TRBV19
d_call: NA
cdr3_nt: TGTGCCAGTAGTTGGCCAGGGTCCTACAATGAGCAGTTCTTC
cdr3_aa: CASSWPGSYNEQFF

clone_size: NA
cdr3_length: 17
j_call: TRBJ2-5
v_call: TRBV28
d_call: TRBD2
cdr3_nt: TGTGCCAGCAGCCCTAGGGGCCCTAGCGGAGGGAGGGAGACCCAGTACTTC
cdr3_aa: CASSPRGPSGGRETQYF